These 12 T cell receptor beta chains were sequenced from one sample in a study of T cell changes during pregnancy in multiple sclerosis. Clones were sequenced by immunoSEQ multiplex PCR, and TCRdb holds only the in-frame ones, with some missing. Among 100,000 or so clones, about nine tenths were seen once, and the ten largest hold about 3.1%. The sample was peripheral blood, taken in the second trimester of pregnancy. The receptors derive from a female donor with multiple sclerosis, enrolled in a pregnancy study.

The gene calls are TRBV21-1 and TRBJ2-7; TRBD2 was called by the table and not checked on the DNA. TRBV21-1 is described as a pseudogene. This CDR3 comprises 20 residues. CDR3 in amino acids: CASTATPKGGGRSHSYEQYF. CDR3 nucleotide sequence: TGTGCCAGCACCGCAACCCCAAAGGGTGGCGGGAGGTCTCACTCCTACGAGCAGTACTTC.

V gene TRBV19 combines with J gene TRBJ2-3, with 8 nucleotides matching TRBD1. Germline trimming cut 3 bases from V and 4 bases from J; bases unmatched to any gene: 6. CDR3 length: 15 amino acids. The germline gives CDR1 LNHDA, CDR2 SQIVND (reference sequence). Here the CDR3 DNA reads TGTGCCAGTAGTATCGGACAGGGTAGGGCAGATACGCAGTATTTT. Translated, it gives CASSIGQGRADTQYF.

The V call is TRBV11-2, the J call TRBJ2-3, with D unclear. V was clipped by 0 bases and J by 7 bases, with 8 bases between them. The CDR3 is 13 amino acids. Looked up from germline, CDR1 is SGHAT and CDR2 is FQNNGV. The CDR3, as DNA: TGTGCCAGCAGCTTAGATCCTCTTAATACGCAGTATTTT. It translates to CASSLDPLNTQYF. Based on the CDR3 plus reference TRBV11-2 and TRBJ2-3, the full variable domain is EAGVAQSPRYKIIEKRQSVAFWCNPISGHATLYWYQQILGQGPKLLIQFQNNGVVDDSQLPKDRFSAERLKGVDSTLKIQPAKLEDSAVYLCASSLDPLNTQYFGPGTRLTVL.

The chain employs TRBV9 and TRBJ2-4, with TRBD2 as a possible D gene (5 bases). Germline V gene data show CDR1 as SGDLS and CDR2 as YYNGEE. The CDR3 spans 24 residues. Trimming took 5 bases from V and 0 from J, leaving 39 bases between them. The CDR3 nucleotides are TGTGCCAGCAGGGTCCAGAGAGGGCGTTACCCCTTGGTACTAATGGTAATAGCCAAAAACATTCAGTACTTC. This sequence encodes CASRVQRGRYPLVLMVIAKNIQYF. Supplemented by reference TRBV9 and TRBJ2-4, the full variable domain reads DSGVTQTPKHLITATGQRVTLRCSPRSGDLSVYWYQQSLDQGLQFLIQYYNGEERAKGNILERFSAQQFPDLHSELNLSSLELGDSALYFCASRVQRGRYPLVLMVIAKNIQYFGAGTRLSVL.

The CDR3 sequence: CASSQVWGTSGSGQFF. The CDR3 coding sequence is TGTGCCAGCAGCCAAGTTTGGGGGACTAGCGGGAGTGGGCAGTTCTTC. This chain uses TRBV14 with TRBJ2-1, with 14 bases matching TRBD2. This CDR3 has 16 residues. The ends lost 1 base at V and 12 bases at J; junction bases unmatched: 8. Germline CDR1 reads SGHDN; CDR2 reads FVKESK.

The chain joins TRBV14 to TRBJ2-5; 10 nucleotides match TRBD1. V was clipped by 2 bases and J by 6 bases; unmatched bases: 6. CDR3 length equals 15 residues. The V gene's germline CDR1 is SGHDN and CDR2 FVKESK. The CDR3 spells CASSQWGTGEKTQYF. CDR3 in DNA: TGTGCCAGCAGCCAATGGGGGACAGGGGAAAAGACCCAGTACTTC.

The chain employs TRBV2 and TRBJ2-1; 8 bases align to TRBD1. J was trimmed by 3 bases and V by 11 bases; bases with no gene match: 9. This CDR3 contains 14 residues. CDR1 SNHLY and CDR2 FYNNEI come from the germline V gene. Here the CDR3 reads CAAAVGQGYNEQFF. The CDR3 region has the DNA TGTGCCGCCGCCGTAGGACAGGGCTACAATGAGCAGTTCTTC.

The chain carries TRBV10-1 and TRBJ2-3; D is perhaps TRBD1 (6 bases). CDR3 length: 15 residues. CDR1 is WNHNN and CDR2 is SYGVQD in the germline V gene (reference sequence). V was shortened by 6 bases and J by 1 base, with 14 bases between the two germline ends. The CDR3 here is CASRNRDTCTDTQYF. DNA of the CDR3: TGCGCCAGCAGAAACCGGGACACCTGCACAGATACGCAGTATTTT.

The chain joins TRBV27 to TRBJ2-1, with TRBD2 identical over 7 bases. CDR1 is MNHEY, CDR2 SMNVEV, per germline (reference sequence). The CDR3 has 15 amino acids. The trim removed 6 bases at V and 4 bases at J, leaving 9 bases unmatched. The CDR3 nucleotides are TGTGCCAGCAGGACTCAACTAGCGCCTTACAATGAGCAGTTCTTC. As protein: CASRTQLAPYNEQFF.

CDR3 nucleotides: TGTGCCAGCTCACCAGCCACAGGGATCAAAGAGACCCAGTACTTC. It translates to CASSPATGIKETQYF. The rearrangement joins TRBV18 to TRBJ2-5; possible D gene TRBD1, 6 bases. V was shortened by 2 bases and J by 3 bases, with 13 bases between the two germline ends. The CDR3 sequence is 15 residues long. CDR1 and CDR2 from the germline V gene are KGHSH and LQKENI.

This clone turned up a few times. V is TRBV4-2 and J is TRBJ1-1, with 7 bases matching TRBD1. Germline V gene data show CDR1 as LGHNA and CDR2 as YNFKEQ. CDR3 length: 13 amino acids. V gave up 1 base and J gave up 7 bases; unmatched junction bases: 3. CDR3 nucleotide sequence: TGTGCCAGCAGCCAAGGACAGGGTGATGAAGCTTTCTTT. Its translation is CASSQGQGDEAFF.

The CDR3 coding sequence is TGTGCCAGCAGCCACAGCTACGAGCAGTACTTC. As protein: CASSHSYEQYF. The gene calls are TRBV7-2 and TRBJ2-7; D call uncertain. The V end was cut by 5 bases, the J end by 3 bases, with 5 bases between. Germline V lookup: CDR1 SGHTA, CDR2 FQGNSA. CDR3 size: 11 residues.